Listed here is a single T cell receptor (beta chain). Its cognate antigen is unknown. This record belongs to a study of OX40 agonist ivuxolimab in advanced cancers. Study-level results: CD8+ T cells averaged more expanded clones than CD4+.

This CDR3 has 17 amino acids. Germline V gives CDR1 SGHAT, CDR2 FQNNGV. The V gene end was trimmed by 1 base and the J gene end by 8 bases; junction bases not matched to a gene: 13. Autoimmune disease history or systemic immunosuppression led to patient exclusion. Some clones are missing from TCRdb's copy, which holds only in-frame ones; the method was immunoSEQ multiplex PCR. The data hold tens of thousands of clones, with about 90% observed a single time. The source is an adult with an advanced solid tumor such as melanoma, head and neck, liver or kidney cancer. Material: CD4+ or CD8+ T cells sorted from blood, obtained in a trial of the OX40 agonist ivuxolimab. The chain carries TRBV11-2 and TRBJ2-1; TRBD2 agrees at 8 bases. CDR3 sequence reads: CASSLVPLGGGRDEQFF. The DNA for the CDR3 is TGTGCCAGCAGCTTAGTCCCACTGGGCGGGGGGCGCGATGAGCAGTTCTTC.